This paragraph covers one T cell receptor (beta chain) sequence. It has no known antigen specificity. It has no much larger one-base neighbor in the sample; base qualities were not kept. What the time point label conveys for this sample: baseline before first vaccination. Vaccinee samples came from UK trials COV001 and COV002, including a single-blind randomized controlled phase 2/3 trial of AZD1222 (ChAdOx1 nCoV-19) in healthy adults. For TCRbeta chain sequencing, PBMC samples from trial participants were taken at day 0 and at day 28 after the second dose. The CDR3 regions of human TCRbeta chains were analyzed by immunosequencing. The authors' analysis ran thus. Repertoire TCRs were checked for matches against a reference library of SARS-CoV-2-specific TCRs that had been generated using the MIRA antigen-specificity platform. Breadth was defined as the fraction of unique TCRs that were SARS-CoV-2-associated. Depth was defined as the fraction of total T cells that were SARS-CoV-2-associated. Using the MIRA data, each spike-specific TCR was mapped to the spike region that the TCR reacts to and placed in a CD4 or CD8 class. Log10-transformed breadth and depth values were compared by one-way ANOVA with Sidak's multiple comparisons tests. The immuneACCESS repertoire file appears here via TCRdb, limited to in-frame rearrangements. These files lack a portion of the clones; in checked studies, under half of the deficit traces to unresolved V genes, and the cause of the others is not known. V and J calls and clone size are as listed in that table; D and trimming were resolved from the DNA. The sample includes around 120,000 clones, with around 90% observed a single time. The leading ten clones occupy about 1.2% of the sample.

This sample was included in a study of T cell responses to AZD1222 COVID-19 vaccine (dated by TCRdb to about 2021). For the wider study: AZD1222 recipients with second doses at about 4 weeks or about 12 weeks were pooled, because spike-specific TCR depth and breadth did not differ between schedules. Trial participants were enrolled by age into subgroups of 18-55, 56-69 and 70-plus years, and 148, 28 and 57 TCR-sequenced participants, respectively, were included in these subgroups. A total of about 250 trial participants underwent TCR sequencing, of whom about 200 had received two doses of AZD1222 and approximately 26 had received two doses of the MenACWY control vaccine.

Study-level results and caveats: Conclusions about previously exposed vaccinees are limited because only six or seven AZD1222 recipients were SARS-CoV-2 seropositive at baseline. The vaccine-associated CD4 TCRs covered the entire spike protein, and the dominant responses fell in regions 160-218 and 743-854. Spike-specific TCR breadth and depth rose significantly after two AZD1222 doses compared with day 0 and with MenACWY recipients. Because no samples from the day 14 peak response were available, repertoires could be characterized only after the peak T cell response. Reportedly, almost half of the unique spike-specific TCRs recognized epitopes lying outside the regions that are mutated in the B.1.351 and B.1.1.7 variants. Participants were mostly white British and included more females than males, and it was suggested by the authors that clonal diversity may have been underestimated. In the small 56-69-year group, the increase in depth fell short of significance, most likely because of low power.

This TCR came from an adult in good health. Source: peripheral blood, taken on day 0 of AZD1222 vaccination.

CDR3 protein: CASRWNSHQPQHF. In nucleotide form, the sequence is TGCGCCAGCAGGTGGAACTCCCATCAGCCCCAGCATTTT. The rearranged segments are TRBV10-2 and TRBJ1-5; the D gene cannot be named for sure. CDR1 and CDR2 were assigned from the germline V gene as WSHSY and SAAADI. V lost 6 bases and J lost 5 bases; the stretch between them is 11 bases long. The CDR3 holds 13 amino acids from the cysteine to the phenylalanine. Just CDR3 DNA is preserved here, 39 bases in frame from base 1.